This T cell receptor beta chain was found in a study of T cells in Graves' hyperthyroidism and ophthalmopathy. This CDR3 has 14 residues. Deletions cut 6 bases from V and 4 bases from J, with 13 bases between. TCR beta CDR3 regions were amplified from RNA transcripts. Using the HTBI primer set, a first-round RT-PCR was run on the TCR CDR3. TCRdb independently ran MiXCR on the multiplex PCR reads; one entry per CDR3 protein. This sample yields approximately 600,000 distinct CDR3 sequences, of which 11% to 15% are seen a single time; more than 6% belongs to the top ten. This clonotype showed up many times.

Specimen: blood. This TCR came from a woman between 18 and 30 years old with Graves' ophthalmopathy. The chain combines TRBV12-3 or TRBV12-4 with TRBJ2-1; D might be TRBD1 (6 bases). Written as DNA, the CDR3 is TGTGCCAGCAGCCCGATGGGGGCATACAATGAGCAGTTCTTC. This gives the protein CASSPMGAYNEQFF.